The 12 T cell receptor beta chains below all came from one sample that was sequenced in a study of human T cells and chemical hapten exposure (dated by TCRdb to 2020 to 2023). The receptor library was made with RACE. The data were produced on a NextSeq 500. In TCRdb, the public reads were trimmed at Q25 with fastp and aligned with MiXCR, with productive beta chains retained. Merged by CDR3 protein, the rows form single entries marked with the most common genes and DNA. The sample table holds tens of thousands of distinct CDR3 sequences, of which roughly 8.8% were seen once. In total, the top ten clones hold about 14% of the sample. This specimen's time point label, interpreted: pre-sensitization, week 0. The treatment or condition label of this sample denotes: therapeutic diphenylcyclopropenone sensitization with weekly scalp DPC. Source: whole blood, taken in connection with sensitization to the hapten diphenylcyclopropenone (DPC). These receptors were obtained from a woman aged 40 to 50 with alopecia areata. Some clones in this sample may be carry-over from other donors' samples.

In this sample, this clonotype turned up once. This sequence may be a read error, since a much larger clone differs from it by one base. The CDR3 region is CANRRTGGTDTQYF. CDR3 coding DNA: TGTGCCAACAGGCGGACAGGGGGCACAGATACGCAGTATTTT. V gene TRBV28 combines with J gene TRBJ2-3, with 9 nucleotides matching TRBD1. V lost 10 bases and J lost 1; bases outside the gene matches: 6. CDR1 is MDHEN, CDR2 SYDVKM, per germline. This CDR3 region has 14 residues.

There are many counts of this clonotype. This chain uses TRBV18 with TRBJ2-6; D gene uncertain. Germline CDR1 KGHSH, CDR2 LQKENI. The CDR3 consists of 15 residues. The ends were cut back, 6 bases at V and 3 bases at J, with 12 bases in the middle. CDR3 sequence: CASSPDAGGANVLTF. Here the CDR3 DNA reads TGTGCCAGCTCGCCTGACGCTGGTGGGGCCAACGTCCTGACTTTC.

To note about this clonotype: A clone one base away is much larger, so this may be a read error. The CDR3 sequence: CAGIAEGHLAQYF. CDR3 nucleotide sequence: TGTGCCGGAATAGCGGAGGGCCACTTGGCCCAGTACTTC. The V and J genes are TRBV2 and TRBJ2-5, with D maybe TRBD2 (6 bases). The V and J ends lost 11 bases and 9 bases respectively, with 22 bases between them. The CDR3 totals 13 residues. Germline V gives CDR1 SNHLY, CDR2 FYNNEI.

This clonotype was detected many times. This rearrangement joins TRBV4-1 to TRBJ2-1; D not certain. Germline V gene lookup returns CDR1 MGHRA and CDR2 YSYEKL. The CDR3 consists of 17 residues. V lost 2 bases to trimming and J lost 2 bases, with 16 bases between them. CDR3 nucleotide sequence: TGCGCCAGCAGCCAAAGAGTCCGGACCCTCACCTACAATGAGCAGTTCTTC. Its translation is CASSQRVRTLTYNEQFF.

This clonotype was detected ten times or more. The chain combines TRBV12-3 or TRBV12-4 with TRBJ1-5; D is undetermined. The length of the CDR3 is 16 residues. Trimming shortened V by 3 bases and J by 0 bases, and 12 bases separated the two germline ends. The CDR3 sequence is CASSFDSLYSNQPQHF. CDR3 nucleotide sequence: TGTGCCAGCAGTTTCGATTCTCTTTATAGCAATCAGCCCCAGCATTTT.

This clonotype showed up many times. The V and J genes are TRBV18 and TRBJ1-5; D gene uncertain. In germline, CDR1 is KGHSH, CDR2 LQKENI. V gave up 2 bases and J gave up 5 bases, with 13 bases separating them. This CDR3 has 15 residues. The CDR3 loop reads CASSPYPQSYQPQHF. The DNA of the CDR3 is TGTGCCAGCTCACCATACCCCCAGTCGTATCAGCCCCAGCATTTT.

This clonotype was recorded at least ten times. This chain connects TRBV9 to TRBJ2-6, with D perhaps assigned TRBD1 or TRBD2 (6 bases each). The V end was cut by 1 base, the J end by 0 bases, with 17 bases between. The CDR3 has 19 residues. Germline CDR1 and CDR2: SGDLS and YYNGEE. CDR3 nucleotide sequence: TGTGCCAGCAGCGTAAGGGGGGCATTTCAAGGCTCTGGGGCCAACGTCCTGACTTTC. Encoded protein: CASSVRGAFQGSGANVLTF. Filled out from reference TRBV9 and TRBJ2-6, the complete variable domain reads DSGVTQTPKHLITATGQRVTLRCSPRSGDLSVYWYQQSLDQGLQFLIQYYNGEERAKGNILERFSAQQFPDLHSELNLSSLELGDSALYFCASSVRGAFQGSGANVLTFGAGSRLTVL.

In this sample, this clonotype turned up a few times. The J gene is TRBJ1-2, the V gene TRBV5-6, with D possibly TRBD1 on 6 matching bases. Germline V lookup: CDR1 SGHDT, CDR2 YYEEEE. The V gene lost 0 bases and the J gene lost 6 bases, with 9 bases spanning the gap. The CDR3 has 13 amino acids. CDR3 amino acids: CASSLDRVDGYTF. CDR3 sequence (DNA): TGTGCCAGCAGCTTGGACAGGGTTGATGGCTACACCTTC.

This clonotype was counted many times. The V and J genes are TRBV12-3 or TRBV12-4 and TRBJ2-3; TRBD2 aligns across 7 bases. V dropped 3 bases and J dropped 2; count of bases not matched to a gene: 5. The CDR3 length is 15 residues. CDR3 DNA: TGTGCCAGCAGTTTGCCCCGGGACTACACAGATACGCAGTATTTT. The encoded protein is CASSLPRDYTDTQYF.

This clonotype was counted between two and nine times. The V gene is TRBV4-3, the J gene TRBJ2-1; 13 bases line up with TRBD2. The trim removed 1 base at V and 8 bases at J, leaving 2 bases unmatched. CDR1 is LGHNA, CDR2 YSLEER, per germline. The CDR3 consists of 15 residues. CDR3 sequence: CASSQVLAGGYEQFF. The CDR3 nucleotides are TGCGCCAGCAGCCAAGTACTAGCGGGGGGGTATGAGCAGTTCTTC.

As concerns this clonotype: A single base separates this from a much larger clone, so it may be a read error. The chain carries TRBV7-2 and TRBJ2-3; 14 nucleotides match TRBD2. Germline-derived CDR1 and CDR2 are SGHTA and FQGNSA. The CDR3 loop spans 19 amino acids. CDR3 region: CASGLVRLAGGPSTDTQYF. Here the CDR3 DNA reads TGTGCCAGCGGCTTAGTAAGACTAGCGGGGGGGCCTAGCACAGATACGCAGTATTTT.

The chain employs TRBV2 and TRBJ2-7, with 12 nucleotides matching TRBD1. CDR1 and CDR2 from the germline V gene are SNHLY and FYNNEI. The CDR3 contains 14 residues. V lost 0 bases and J lost 11; bases outside the gene matches: 5. Here the CDR3 DNA reads TGTGCCAGCAGTGAAGCCCCGGGACAGGGGGCGGAGTACTTC. Translated, it gives CASSEAPGQGAEYF.